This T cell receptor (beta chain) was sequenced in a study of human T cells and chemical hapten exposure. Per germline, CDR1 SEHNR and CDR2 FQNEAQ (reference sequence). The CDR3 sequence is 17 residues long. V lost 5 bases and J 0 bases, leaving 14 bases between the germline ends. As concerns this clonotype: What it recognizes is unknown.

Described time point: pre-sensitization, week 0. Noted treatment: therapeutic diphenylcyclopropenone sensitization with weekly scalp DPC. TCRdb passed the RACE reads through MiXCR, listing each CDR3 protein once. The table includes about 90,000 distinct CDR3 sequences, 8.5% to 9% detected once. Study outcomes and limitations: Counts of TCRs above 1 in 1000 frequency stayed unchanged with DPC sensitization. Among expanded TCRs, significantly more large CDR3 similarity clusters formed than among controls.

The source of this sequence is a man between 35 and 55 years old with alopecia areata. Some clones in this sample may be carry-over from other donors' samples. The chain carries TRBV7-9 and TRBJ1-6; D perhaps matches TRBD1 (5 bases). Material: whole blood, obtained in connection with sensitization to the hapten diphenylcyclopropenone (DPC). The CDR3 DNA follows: TGTGCCAGCAGCCGCGAGGGGCCGAGCTCCTATAATTCACCCCTCCACTTT. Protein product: CASSREGPSSYNSPLHF. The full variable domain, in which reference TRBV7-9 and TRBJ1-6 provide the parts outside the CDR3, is DTGVSQNPRHKITKRGQNVTFRCDPISEHNRLYWYRQTLGQGPEFLTYFQNEAQLEKSRLLSDRFSAERPKGSFSTLEIQRTEQGDSAMYLCASSREGPSSYNSPLHFGNGTRLTVT.